Presented here are 15 T cell receptor beta chains from one specimen sequenced in a study of shared clonotypes between healthy human individuals. Profiled with immunoSEQ multiplex PCR; TCRdb holds only in-frame clones, not every one. The table has about 770,000 clones, approximately 72% seen once. The specimen was memory CD4+ T cells sorted from blood. Regarding subset: CD45RA-negative fraction. These TCRs come from a woman in her 30s in good health.

This clone appeared a few times. The CDR3 reads CASSLNGYGYTF. In DNA form, the CDR3 reads TGTGCCAGCAGCTTGAACGGATATGGCTACACCTTC. The rearrangement joins TRBV5-6 to TRBJ1-2; D is unresolved. Trimming stripped 1 base from V and 5 bases from J, with 6 bases between. Germline V gene sequence: CDR1 SGHDT, CDR2 YYEEEE. The CDR3 runs to 12 residues.

Only a few counts were recorded for this clone. V gene TRBV5-1 combines with J gene TRBJ2-1; D gene unclear. CDR3 length: 15 amino acids. V lost 3 bases to trimming and J lost 2 bases, with 12 bases between them. CDR1 and CDR2 (germline): SGHRS, YFSETQ. The CDR3 protein is CASSWDTSAYNEQFF. Written as DNA, the CDR3 is TGCGCCAGCAGCTGGGATACTTCTGCCTACAATGAGCAGTTCTTC.

The chain carries TRBV5-1 and TRBJ2-6; TRBD2 is a possible D gene (6 bases). The germline CDR1 and CDR2 sequences are SGHRS and YFSETQ. Between the trimmed V and J ends, which lost 8 bases and 0 bases, there was a span of 18 bases. CDR3 length: 17 residues. Here the CDR3 reads CASIRGTVNSGANVLTF. The CDR3 region has the DNA TGCGCCAGTATTCGGGGGACGGTGAACTCTGGGGCCAACGTCCTGACTTTC.

V is TRBV11-2 and J is TRBJ2-5; D remains unclear. The CDR3 loop spans 13 amino acids. V was clipped by 5 bases and J by 5 bases, with 12 bases between them. Per the germline V gene, CDR1 is SGHAT and CDR2 is FQNNGV. In DNA, the CDR3 is TGTGCCAGCAGCCAACCGGCCGTCGAGACCCAGTACTTC. This gives the protein CASSQPAVETQYF.

This clone has only a few counts. Other DNA sequences in the same sample also yield this CDR3. The V gene is TRBV10-1, the J gene TRBJ1-5; D gene ambiguous. This CDR3 comprises 13 residues. Germline loops: CDR1 WNHNN, CDR2 SYGVQD (reference sequence). Trimming took 2 bases from V and 0 from J, leaving 2 bases between them. CDR3 region: CASSESSNQPQHF. CDR3 coding DNA: TGCGCCAGCAGTGAGAGTAGCAATCAGCCCCAGCATTTT.

The chain carries TRBV5-6 and TRBJ2-5; 10 bases are a match to TRBD1. The CDR3 spans 15 residues. Germline lookup yields CDR1 SGHDT and CDR2 YYEEEE. V gave up 2 bases and J gave up 5 bases; unmatched junction bases: 6. CDR3: CASSLRQGASETQYF. The CDR3 nucleotides are TGTGCCAGCAGCTTAAGACAGGGGGCGAGTGAGACCCAGTACTTC.

This clone has a handful of counts. The chain uses TRBV7-9 and TRBJ1-2, with D unclear. V lost 3 bases, J lost 1 base, and 18 bases lay in between. Germline V gives CDR1 SEHNR, CDR2 FQNEAQ (reference sequence). The CDR3 is made up of 17 amino acids. In DNA form, the CDR3 reads TGTGCCAGCAGCTTGAGTGCGTTGGCACCGCTTAACTATGGCTACACCTTC. It encodes CASSLSALAPLNYGYTF.

V is TRBV14 and J is TRBJ2-5; D is ambiguous. Germline-derived CDR1 and CDR2 are SGHDN and FVKESK. The CDR3 runs 13 residues. Trimming left V 2 bases short and J 1 base short, with 5 bases between. The CDR3 region is CASSQNFQETQYF. CDR3 nucleotides: TGTGCCAGCAGCCAAAACTTCCAAGAGACCCAGTACTTC.

The chain links TRBV27 to TRBJ1-1; 8 positions match TRBD1. V trimming: 6 bases; J trimming: 4 bases; junction bases outside the gene matches: 13. The CDR3 runs 16 residues. Germline loops: CDR1 MNHEY, CDR2 SMNVEV (reference sequence). CDR3 nucleotide sequence: TGTGCCAGCAGCCCACTGGGACAGGCTTGGAGCACTGAAGCTTTCTTT. Translation: CASSPLGQAWSTEAFF.

The CDR3 region has the DNA TGTGCCAGCAGAAGGGAATACGATCAGCCCCAGCATTTT. This codes for CASRREYDQPQHF. This sequence joins TRBV6-5 and TRBJ1-5; D ambiguous. The CDR3 runs 13 residues. V lost 6 bases, J lost 5 bases, and 11 bases lay in between. Looked up from germline, CDR1 is MNHEY and CDR2 is SVGAGI.

For this clone: A much larger clone is a single base away; this may be a read error. This chain links TRBV11-2 with TRBJ2-1, with D perhaps TRBD2 (6 bases). CDR1 and CDR2 (germline): SGHAT, FQNNGV. Trimming cost V 1 base and J 6 bases, with 7 bases left between them. The CDR3 consists of 13 residues. The CDR3 DNA follows: TGTGCCAGCAGCTTAGGGAGGGGCAATGAGCAGTTCTTC. Translating it yields CASSLGRGNEQFF.

The chain links TRBV27 to TRBJ2-2; TRBD1 is a possible D gene (5 bases). Germline V CDR1 and CDR2: MNHEY, SMNVEV (reference sequence). The CDR3 runs 15 residues. The V and J ends lost 7 bases and 3 bases respectively, with 15 bases between them. The CDR3 nucleotides are TGTGCCAGCACCGCTGGTAGGGGCGACACCGGGGAGCTGTTTTTT. This translates into CASTAGRGDTGELFF.

On this clone itself: The junction and the germline gene differ at one end; a read error may be behind it. The V call is TRBV18, the J call TRBJ2-2; the match to TRBD1 covers 9 bases. Germline V lookup: CDR1 KGHSH, CDR2 LQKENI. The CDR3 extends over 15 amino acids. CDR3 in DNA: TGTGCCAGCTCTCCACAGGGGGCGGCCTTCGGGGAGCTGTTTTTT. Amino acid sequence: CASSPQGAAFGELFF.

V gene TRBV5-1 combines with J gene TRBJ2-3; the match to TRBD1 covers 9 bases. Germline CDR1 is SGHRS and CDR2 is YFSETQ. CDR3 length: 15 residues. With 3 bases clipped from V and 3 bases from J, the junction kept 5 bases outside the gene matches. The CDR3 sequence is CASSYRGQETDTQYF. The DNA of the CDR3 is TGCGCCAGCAGCTACAGGGGGCAGGAAACAGATACGCAGTATTTT.

The CDR3: CASSTTNEKLFF. The DNA of the CDR3 is TGTGCCAGCAGTACAACTAATGAAAAACTGTTTTTT. The gene calls are TRBV2 and TRBJ1-4, with D unresolved. This CDR3 contains 12 residues. Germline V gene data show CDR1 as SNHLY and CDR2 as FYNNEI. V was cut by 5 bases and J by 0 bases, with 1 base left in between.